The source of this T cell receptor beta chain is a study of blood T cell repertoires in COVID-19. At the level of the study: The origin of the acute and convalescent COVID-19 samples was the United States, Italy and Spain. The analysed material was cDNA or gDNA that came from T cells, B-cell-depleted T cells, or PBMCs.

The authors' processing: Reference gene primers were amplified, and this amplification served to estimate nucleated cell counts. Assay: immunoSEQ multiplex PCR; the TCRdb copy retains only in-frame clones and omits some. That table furnishes V, J and clone size, whereas the DNA furnished D and trimming. The sample shows 35,000 to 50,000 clones, about nine tenths of them seen only once. CDR3 length equals 14 residues. V dropped 7 bases and J dropped 0 bases, with 9 bases sitting between them. Looked up from germline, CDR1 is SNHLY and CDR2 is FYNNEI. The receptor's source is a human donor in a cohort sampled during active COVID-19. V usage is TRBV2 and J usage is TRBJ2-2; D ambiguous. Sequencing was done on a sample of peripheral blood. DNA for the CDR3: TGTGCCAGCAAGTTCGACTCGAACACCGGGGAGCTGTTTTTT. Residues: CASKFDSNTGELFF. Full variable domain (missing parts from reference TRBV2 and TRBJ2-2): EPEVTQTPSHQVTQMGQEVILRCVPISNHLYFYWYRQILGQKVEFLVSFYNNEISEKSEIFDDQFSVERPDGSNFTLKIRSTKLEDSAMYFCASKFDSNTGELFFGEGSRLTVL.